This T cell receptor (beta chain) was captured by sequencing in a study of blood T cells in healthy people across ages. Regarding the study as a whole: One million T cells yielded diversity estimates that were considered underestimates.

Per the germline V gene, CDR1 is SEHNR and CDR2 is FQNEAQ (reference sequence). The CDR3 loop spans 15 amino acids. V shed 5 bases, J shed 2 bases, and the junction held 6 bases outside the gene matches. About this clonotype itself: What it binds is unknown.

Sample-barcoded 5' priming and a J-beta primer mix drove a second PCR of about 7 to 11 cycles. Researchers report that each sample yielded at least 3 million CDR3-containing paired-end reads. TCRdb itself ran the 5' RACE reads through MiXCR, one entry per CDR3 protein. The sample includes 750,000 or so distinct CDR3 sequences, 25% of them seen just once. Another study also made use of these data, one on T cells of mothers and their children. Per that study: Donation involved three healthy Caucasian mothers and the six children that they had.

The clonotype originates from a boy aged 10-17 years in good health. The sequencing sample was made of blood. The chain couples TRBV7-9 to TRBJ2-3, with 8 bases lining up with TRBD1. The CDR3 nucleotides read TGTGCCAGCAGCGACCGGACAGGGTTCACAGATACGCAGTATTTT. Translation gives CASSDRTGFTDTQYF. The full variable domain, rest sourced from reference TRBV7-9 and TRBJ2-3, is DTGVSQNPRHKITKRGQNVTFRCDPISEHNRLYWYRQTLGQGPEFLTYFQNEAQLEKSRLLSDRFSAERPKGSFSTLEIQRTEQGDSAMYLCASSDRTGFTDTQYFGPGTRLTVL.